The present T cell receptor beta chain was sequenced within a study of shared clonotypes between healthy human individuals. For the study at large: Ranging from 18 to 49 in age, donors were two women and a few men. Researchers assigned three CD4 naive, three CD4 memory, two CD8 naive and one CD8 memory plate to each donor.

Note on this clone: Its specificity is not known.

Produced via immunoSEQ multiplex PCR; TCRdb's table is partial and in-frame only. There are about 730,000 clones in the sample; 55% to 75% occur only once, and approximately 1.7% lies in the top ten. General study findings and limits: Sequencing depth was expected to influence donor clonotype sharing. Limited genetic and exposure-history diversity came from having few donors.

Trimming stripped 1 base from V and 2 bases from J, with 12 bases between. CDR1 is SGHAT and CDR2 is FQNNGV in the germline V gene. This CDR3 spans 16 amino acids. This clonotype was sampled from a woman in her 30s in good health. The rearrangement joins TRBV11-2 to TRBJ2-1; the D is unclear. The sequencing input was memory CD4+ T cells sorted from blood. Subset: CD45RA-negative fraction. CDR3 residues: CASSLVPGRPYNEQFF. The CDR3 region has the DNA TGTGCCAGCAGCTTAGTTCCGGGCCGCCCCTACAATGAGCAGTTCTTC. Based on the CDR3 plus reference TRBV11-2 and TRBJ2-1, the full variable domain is EAGVAQSPRYKIIEKRQSVAFWCNPISGHATLYWYQQILGQGPKLLIQFQNNGVVDDSQLPKDRFSAERLKGVDSTLKIQPAKLEDSAVYLCASSLVPGRPYNEQFFGPGTRLTVL.